This T cell receptor beta chain was captured by sequencing in a study of shared clonotypes between healthy human individuals. V lost 3 bases, J lost 6 bases, and 5 bases stayed unmatched. Germline CDR1 is MNHEY and CDR2 is SMNVEV (reference sequence). The CDR3 runs 15 residues. Study outcomes and limitations: Rarefaction exposed incomplete sorted-subset sequencing despite large depth. Generation probabilities were higher for clonotypes shared across all four sorted-subset donors than for unshared ones.

Notes on this clone: No antigen is known for it.

For each subset, genomic DNA was distributed in equal portions over several immunoSEQ plates. The data were produced by immunoSEQ multiplex PCR, yet TCRdb's version contains in-frame clones alone and is incomplete. There are hundreds of thousands of clones in the sample; 73% occur only once, and about 1.8% lies in the top ten. The chain is built from TRBV27 and TRBJ1-5, with 10 bases lining up with TRBD1. The sample consisted of memory CD4+ T cells sorted from blood. Specified subset: CD45RA-negative fraction. The sequence derives from a woman aged 25-40 years in good health. The CDR3 coding sequence is TGTGCCAGCAGTTTCGACAGGGGGCTTGGTCAGCCCCAGCATTTT. It specifies CASSFDRGLGQPQHF.